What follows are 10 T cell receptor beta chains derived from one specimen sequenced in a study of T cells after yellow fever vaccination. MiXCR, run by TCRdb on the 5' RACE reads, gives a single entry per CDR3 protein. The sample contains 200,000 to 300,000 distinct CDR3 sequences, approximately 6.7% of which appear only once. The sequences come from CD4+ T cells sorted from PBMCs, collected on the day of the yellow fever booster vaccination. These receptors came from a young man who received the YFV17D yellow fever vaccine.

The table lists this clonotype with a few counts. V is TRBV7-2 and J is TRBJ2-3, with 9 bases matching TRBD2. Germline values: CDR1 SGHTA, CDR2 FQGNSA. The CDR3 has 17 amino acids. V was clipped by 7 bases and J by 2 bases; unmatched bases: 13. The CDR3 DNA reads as TGTGCCAGCACCTCCCCCGGCGGGGGGGCGTTCACAGATACGCAGTATTTT. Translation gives CASTSPGGGAFTDTQYF.

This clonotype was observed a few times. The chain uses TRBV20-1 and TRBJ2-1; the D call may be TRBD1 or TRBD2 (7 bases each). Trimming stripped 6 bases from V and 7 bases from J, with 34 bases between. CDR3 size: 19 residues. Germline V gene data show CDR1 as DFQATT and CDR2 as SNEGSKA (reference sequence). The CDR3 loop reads CSAQRDRRRGREGINEQFF. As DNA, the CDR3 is TGCAGTGCACAACGGGACAGACGGCGGGGGAGAGAGGGAATTAATGAGCAGTTCTTC.

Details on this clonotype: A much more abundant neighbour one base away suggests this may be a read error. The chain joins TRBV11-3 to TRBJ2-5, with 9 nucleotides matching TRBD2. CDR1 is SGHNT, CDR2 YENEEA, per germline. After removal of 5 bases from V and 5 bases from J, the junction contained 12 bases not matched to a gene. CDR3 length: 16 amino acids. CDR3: CASSQDGAGGNETQYF. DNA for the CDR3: TGTGCCAGCAGCCAGGACGGCGCGGGAGGGAATGAGACCCAGTACTTC.

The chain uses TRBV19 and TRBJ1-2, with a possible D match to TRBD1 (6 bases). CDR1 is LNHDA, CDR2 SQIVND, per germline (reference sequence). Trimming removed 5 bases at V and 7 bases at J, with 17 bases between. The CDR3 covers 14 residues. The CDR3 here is CASSPRTVTGGYTF. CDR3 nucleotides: TGTGCCAGTAGTCCTCGGACAGTTACGGGTGGCTACACCTTC.

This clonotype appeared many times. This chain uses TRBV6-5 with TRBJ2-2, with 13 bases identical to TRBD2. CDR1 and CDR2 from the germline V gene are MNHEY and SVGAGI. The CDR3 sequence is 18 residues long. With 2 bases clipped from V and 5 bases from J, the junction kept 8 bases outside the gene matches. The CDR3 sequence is CASSYPGGTSGMTGELFF. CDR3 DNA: TGTGCCAGCAGTTACCCGGGGGGGACTAGCGGGATGACCGGGGAGCTGTTTTTT.

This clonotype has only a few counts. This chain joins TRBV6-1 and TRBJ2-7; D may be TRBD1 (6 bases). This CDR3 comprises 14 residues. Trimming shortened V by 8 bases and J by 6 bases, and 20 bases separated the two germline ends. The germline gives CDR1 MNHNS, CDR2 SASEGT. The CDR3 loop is CASGQTGMNGEQYF. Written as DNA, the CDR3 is TGTGCCAGCGGACAGACCGGGATGAATGGCGAGCAGTACTTC.

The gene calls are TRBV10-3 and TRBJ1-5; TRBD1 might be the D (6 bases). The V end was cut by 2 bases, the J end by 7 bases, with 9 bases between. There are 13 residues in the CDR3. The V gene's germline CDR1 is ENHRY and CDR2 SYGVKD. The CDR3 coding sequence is TGTGCCATCAGTGAGGGGGGCTGGCAGCCCCAGCATTTT. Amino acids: CAISEGGWQPQHF.

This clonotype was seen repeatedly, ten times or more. The DNA of the CDR3 is TGTGCCAGCAGCTCTATTAATAGCGCCGAGCAGTACTTC. This encodes CASSSINSAEQYF. V usage is TRBV7-2 and J usage is TRBJ2-7; weak D call: TRBD2 (5 bases). Germline lookup yields CDR1 SGHTA and CDR2 FQGNSA. Trimming took 4 bases from V and 6 from J, leaving 13 bases between them. This CDR3 region has 13 residues.

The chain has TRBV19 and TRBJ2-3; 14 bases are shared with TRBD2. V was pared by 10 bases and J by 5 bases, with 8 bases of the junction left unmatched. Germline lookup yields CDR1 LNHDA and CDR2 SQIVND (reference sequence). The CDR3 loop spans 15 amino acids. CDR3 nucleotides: TGTGCCACTGCGACTAGCGGGAGGGCCGGAGATACGCAGTATTTT. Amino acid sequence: CATATSGRAGDTQYF.

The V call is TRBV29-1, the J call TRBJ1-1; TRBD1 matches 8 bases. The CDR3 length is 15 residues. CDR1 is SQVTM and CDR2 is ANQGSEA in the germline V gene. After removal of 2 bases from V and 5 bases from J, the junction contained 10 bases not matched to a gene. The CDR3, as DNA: TGCAGCGTTGAACTGGCTGGACAGGGTCGGACTGAAGCTTTCTTT. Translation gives CSVELAGQGRTEAFF.